Detailed here is one TCR beta chain. This clonotype was counted a few times. Its specific antigen is unknown. The input lacks base qualities; no much larger clone sits a single base away. CDR3 length: 16 amino acids, cysteine to phenylalanine. Just the 48-base CDR3 DNA is kept, in frame starting at base 1. V is cut back by 3 bases and J by 2 bases, with 10 bases in the junction unmatched. From the germline V gene, CDR1 is SGHTA and CDR2 is FQGNSA. The record originates from a study of T-cell reconstitution after alpha-beta-depleted transplantation in children (dated by TCRdb to 2016 to 2017). Looking at the study overall: Using TCR repertoire profiling, the study quantitatively followed how T-cell immune reconstitution unfolded in children after TCRalphabeta/CD19-depleted allogeneic hematopoietic cell transplantation. Study-wide conclusions, independent of this receptor: In some patients, high TCRbeta diversity at day 60 was attributed to recipient T cells and intrathymic progenitors that had survived conditioning. The apparently early recovery of alphabetaT-cell counts about two months after transplant reportedly depended on only several hundred rapidly expanded clones that came from non-depleted graft cells. Over the following months the frequencies of hyperexpanded clones went down, and after one year T-cell counts and TCRbeta diversity were mostly credited to newly produced T cells.

Read against the paper, the sample's treatment or condition label means: allogeneic hematopoietic cell transplantation with graft depleted of TCRalphabeta T cells and CD19 B cells. The children who served as transplant recipients had been given grafts of TCRalphabeta/CD19-depleted allogeneic hematopoietic cells. The library relied on PCR. The sample was run on an Illumina HiSeq 2500. TCR libraries were prepared with molecular barcoding, using unique molecular identifiers to normalize TCRbeta repertoire quantification. Starting from the raw public reads, TCRdb applied fastp trimming at Q25, assembled clones with MiXCR and retained in-frame beta chains. Each CDR3 protein appears once, grouped with its most common genes and DNA. The sample records approximately 230,000 distinct CDR3 sequences, roughly 25% of which are singletons. Roughly 2.6% of the sample belongs to the ten largest clones.

The material was PBMCs, obtained before TCRalphabeta/CD19-depleted stem cell transplant. The chain is made from TRBV7-2 and TRBJ2-7, with 7 middle bases fitting TRBD2. The receptor's source is a girl aged 2-15 years with Fanconi anemia, due to receive a stem cell transplant. The nucleotide sequence is TGTGCCAGCAGCTTTCGAAGCGGGGCGGGGCCCTACGAGCAGTACTTC. The resulting protein is CASSFRSGAGPYEQYF.